This T cell receptor (beta chain) is drawn from a study of T-cell memory formation after mild COVID-19. Study-level background: Among the donors, TCR clusters were largely specific to each donor.

The CDR3 covers 15 residues. Germline V gene sequence: CDR1 MNHEY, CDR2 SMNVEV (reference sequence). The ends lost 5 bases at V and 4 bases at J; junction bases unmatched: 7. Ten or more counts support this clonotype. Its antigen is undetermined. Findings and limits, study-wide: The SARS-CoV-2 specificity of second-wave clones reaching peak at day 37 remained unverified. Among contracting clones, CD4+ were mainly CM/EM and CD8+ enriched in EMRA.

TCRdb called the 5' RACE reads again in MiXCR, with one record for every CDR3 protein. The sample records 350,000 or so distinct CDR3 sequences, approximately 13% being singletons. The sequence came from a man younger than 35 who had mild COVID-19 (a few samples of this study predate the infection). Cell type and time point are not known. Sequencing was carried out using PBMCs or a T cell subset sorted from them (not recorded which). The gene calls are TRBV27 and TRBJ2-3; 9 bases align to TRBD2. CDR3 DNA sequence: TGTGCCAGCAGTCCCAATCTAGCGGGGCCAGATACGCAGTATTTT. It is translated as CASSPNLAGPDTQYF.